This T cell receptor (beta chain) originates from a study of cytomegalovirus exposure and HLA in healthy donors. The study, taken as a whole, reports: Later genetic work tied a missense DCLRE1C variant to beta-chain V and J trimming.

Regarding donors, all were healthy bone marrow donors. The CDR3 runs to 14 residues. With V trimmed by 4 bases and J by 5 bases, 6 bases remained unmatched. From germline, CDR1 is LNHDA and CDR2 SQIVND (reference sequence). Notes on this clone: Antigen: not known.

The primer mix had 60 Vbeta and 13 Jbeta primers. Using immunoSEQ multiplex PCR, the repertoire was profiled, and TCRdb retains in-frame clones only, with some absent. The sample lists 90,000 to 140,000 clones; around 86% were seen once. Input material: PBMCs. V gene TRBV19 combines with J gene TRBJ2-5; TRBD1 aligns across 8 bases. The origin of this receptor is a man younger than 45 in good health and CMV-seropositive. CDR3 region: CASSNQGARETQYF. In DNA, the CDR3 is TGTGCCAGTAGTAACCAGGGGGCCCGGGAGACCCAGTACTTC.